A single sample gave rise to the 25 T cell receptor beta chains below, sequenced in a study of neoadjuvant anti-PD-1 for oral cavity cancer. This sample's time point: after neoadjuvant nivolumab, at surgical resection. Clones were read by immunoSEQ multiplex PCR, and TCRdb kept only the in-frame ones, dropping some. The sample shows over 11,000 clones, 75% of them seen only once. This sample comprised PBMCs, obtained after nivolumab (anti-PD-1) treatment. These receptors were collected from a person between 40 and 80 years old with oral cavity squamous cell carcinoma.

The CDR3 DNA sequence: TGTGCCAGCAGCTCCGGGACAGGGAATGAGCAGTTCTTC. Encoded protein: CASSSGTGNEQFF. The chain combines TRBV7-3 with TRBJ2-1; TRBD1 matches 9 bases. Trimming at V came to 4 bases and at J to 7 bases, leaving 2 bases not matched to a gene. Looked up from germline, CDR1 is SGHTA and CDR2 is FQGTGA. This CDR3 spans 13 amino acids.

The count of this clone is one. The chain carries TRBV12-1 and TRBJ1-5. TRBV12-1 constitutes a pseudogene. CDR3 length: 17 amino acids. The CDR3 DNA is TGTGCCAGCAGCTTTGCGCGAGTGTTAGAGGGGAATCAGCCCCAGCATTTT. This gives the protein CASSFARVLEGNQPQHF.

The CDR3 loop is CASSLRTSGGVLQFF. DNA of the CDR3: TGCGCCAGCAGCCTCCGGACTAGCGGGGGGGTACTGCAGTTCTTC. The chain is built from TRBV4-1 and TRBJ2-1, with 15 bases fitting TRBD2. The CDR3 is 15 amino acids. V shed 4 bases, J shed 12 bases, and the junction held 7 bases outside the gene matches. CDR1 and CDR2 from the germline V gene are MGHRA and YSYEKL.

This chain links TRBV5-1 with TRBJ2-4; D is possibly TRBD1 (6 bases). CDR1 and CDR2 (germline): SGHRS, YFSETQ. The CDR3 has 14 amino acids. The V and J ends lost 4 bases and 8 bases respectively, with 16 bases between them. CDR3 protein: CASSPGQSWDIQYF. The CDR3 nucleotides are TGCGCCAGCAGCCCGGGACAATCTTGGGACATTCAGTACTTC.

The CDR3 bases are TGTGCCAGCAGTGGGACTAGCGGGAGATACTACAATGAGCAGTTCTTC. As protein: CASSGTSGRYYNEQFF. The V and J genes are TRBV6-6 and TRBJ2-1; TRBD2 matches 14 bases. CDR3 length equals 16 residues. Germline-derived CDR1 and CDR2 are MNHNY and SVGAGI (reference sequence). The V gene end was trimmed by 5 bases and the J gene end by 3 bases; junction bases not matched to a gene: 3.

This clone has just one count. The CDR3 sequence is CASSVTGSDTQYF. The CDR3 bases are TGCGCCAGCAGTGTAACAGGGTCAGATACGCAGTATTTT. V usage is TRBV10-1 and J usage is TRBJ2-3; a weak D match, TRBD1 (6 bases). The CDR3 totals 13 residues. The V and J ends lost 4 bases and 4 bases respectively, with 9 bases between them. Germline-derived CDR1 and CDR2 are WNHNN and SYGVQD (reference sequence).

The chain combines TRBV5-1 with TRBJ2-5, with D possibly being TRBD1 (6 bases). The CDR3 runs 13 residues. V was cut by 4 bases and J by 12 bases, with 19 bases left in between. CDR1 and CDR2 from the germline V gene are SGHRS and YFSETQ. The CDR3 spells CASSLAGQSTKYF. The CDR3 DNA sequence: TGCGCCAGCAGCCTTGCTGGACAGAGCACTAAGTACTTC.

As DNA, the CDR3 is TGTGCCACCAGCAGAGATAGGCTTTTTAACTATGGCTACACCTTC. It encodes CATSRDRLFNYGYTF. This chain joins TRBV15 and TRBJ1-2; D is unresolved. With 0 bases removed from V and 1 base from J, the gap between germline ends came to 9 bases. CDR3 size: 15 residues. The germline V gene encodes CDR1 LNHNV and CDR2 YYDKDF (reference sequence).

The rearrangement uses TRBV2 and TRBJ2-7; D ambiguous. The CDR3 totals 11 residues. V lost 6 bases and J 2 bases, leaving 5 bases between the germline ends. Germline V lookup: CDR1 SNHLY, CDR2 FYNNEI. CDR3 sequence: CASRFTYEQYF. CDR3 coding DNA: TGTGCCAGCAGATTTACCTACGAGCAGTACTTC.

The CDR3 sequence: CASSYDSLSGNTIYF. DNA for the CDR3: TGTGCCAGCAGTTACGACTCCCTCTCTGGAAACACCATATATTTT. The V call is TRBV6-5, the J call TRBJ1-3; no clear D gene. Trimming cost V 2 bases and J 0 bases, with 8 bases left between them. The CDR3 spans 15 residues. The V gene's germline CDR1 is MNHEY and CDR2 SVGAGI.

The CDR3: CASSPAGRYGYTF. The CDR3 nucleotides read TGTGCCAGCTCACCAGCAGGGCGGTATGGCTACACCTTC. The rearrangement joins TRBV18 to TRBJ1-2; maybe TRBD1 (5 bases). The germline V gene has CDR1 KGHSH and CDR2 LQKENI. The CDR3 covers 13 residues. V was pared by 2 bases and J by 5 bases, with 9 bases between.

The V and J genes are TRBV27 and TRBJ2-7; D may correspond to TRBD1 or TRBD2 (5 bases each). Trimming left V 4 bases short and J 0 bases short, with 13 bases between. The CDR3 spans 15 residues. Germline lookup yields CDR1 MNHEY and CDR2 SMNVEV (reference sequence). CDR3 amino acids: CASSSRDPSSYEQYF. For the CDR3, the DNA is TGTGCCAGCAGTTCCCGGGACCCGAGCTCCTACGAGCAGTACTTC.

The table lists this clone with a few counts. This rearrangement joins TRBV25-1 to TRBJ1-2; the D is unclear. Looked up from germline, CDR1 is MGHDK and CDR2 is SYGVNS. The CDR3 has 14 amino acids. V was clipped by 4 bases and J by 6 bases, with 15 bases between them. The CDR3 spells CASSGLWSTDGYTF. CDR3 nucleotide sequence: TGTGCCAGCAGTGGCCTTTGGTCCACCGATGGCTACACCTTC.

The chain combines TRBV9 with TRBJ1-1; 8 nucleotides match TRBD1. With 3 bases clipped from V and 3 bases from J, the junction kept 7 bases outside the gene matches. CDR3 length: 15 residues. In germline, CDR1 is SGDLS, CDR2 YYNGEE. The CDR3 bases are TGTGCCAGCAGCGAGGGGACAGGACTTTACACTGAAGCTTTCTTT. The encoded protein is CASSEGTGLYTEAFF.

The gene calls are TRBV9 and TRBJ1-1; D might be TRBD1 (5 bases). V lost 4 bases and J 4 bases, leaving 26 bases between the germline ends. CDR3 length equals 18 residues. Germline assignment: CDR1 SGDLS and CDR2 YYNGEE. CDR3 residues: CASSTYGGGVDRVTEAFF. The DNA for the CDR3 is TGTGCCAGCAGCACCTATGGGGGAGGGGTGGATCGAGTCACTGAAGCTTTCTTT.

For this clone: A junction boundary mismatches the germline segment, possibly from a read error. The rearrangement links TRBV7-9 to TRBJ2-1; TRBD2 aligns across 7 bases. CDR1 SEHNR and CDR2 FQNEAQ come from the germline V gene (reference sequence). CDR3 length equals 11 residues. CDR3 region: CASSRGEAGLF. CDR3 sequence (DNA): TGTGCCAGCAGCCGGGGGGAGGCCGGGCTCTTC.

This sequence joins TRBV11-2 and TRBJ2-7; D may match TRBD1 or TRBD2 (5 bases each). The length of the CDR3 is 13 residues. V gave up 0 bases and J gave up 9 bases, with 12 bases separating them. In germline, CDR1 is SGHAT, CDR2 FQNNGV. The CDR3 protein is CASSLEVGRGQYF. In DNA form, the CDR3 reads TGTGCCAGCAGCTTAGAGGTGGGACGGGGGCAGTACTTC.

The chain is built from TRBV7-9 and TRBJ1-2; no firm D call. Germline V gene lookup returns CDR1 SEHNR and CDR2 FQNEAQ (reference sequence). V lost 4 bases and J 0 bases, leaving 6 bases between the germline ends. The CDR3 loop spans 13 amino acids. The DNA of the CDR3 is TGTGCCAGCAGCTCCGCAGCTAACTATGGCTACACCTTC. The encoded protein is CASSSAANYGYTF.

This clone turned up a few times. This sequence joins TRBV7-9 and TRBJ1-1, with no clear D. With 3 bases removed from V and 0 bases from J, the gap between germline ends came to 8 bases. Germline assignment: CDR1 SEHNR and CDR2 FQNEAQ (reference sequence). This CDR3 has 14 amino acids. The CDR3 loop is CASSFLGMNTEAFF. As DNA, the CDR3 is TGTGCCAGCAGCTTTCTGGGGATGAACACTGAAGCTTTCTTT.

The chain couples TRBV2 to TRBJ1-4; no definite D call. Per the germline V gene, CDR1 is SNHLY and CDR2 is FYNNEI. V lost 7 bases and J lost 5, with 11 bases in between. This CDR3 region has 13 residues. CDR3 sequence reads: CASKEWWNEKLFF. The CDR3 nucleotides read TGTGCCAGCAAAGAATGGTGGAATGAAAAACTGTTTTTT.

V is TRBV15 and J is TRBJ2-7; the D gene is possibly TRBD1 (5 bases). Trimming left V 1 base short and J 7 bases short, with 14 bases between. Germline V gene data show CDR1 as LNHNV and CDR2 as YYDKDF (reference sequence). The CDR3 has 14 residues. CDR3 loop: CATSRGQGLWEQYF. In DNA, the CDR3 is TGTGCCACCAGCAGAGGGCAGGGCCTTTGGGAGCAGTACTTC.

The V and J genes are TRBV9 and TRBJ1-1, with a tentative D call TRBD1 (6 bases). The V gene lost 6 bases and the J gene lost 1 base, with 7 bases spanning the gap. The CDR3 loop spans 12 amino acids. Germline values: CDR1 SGDLS, CDR2 YYNGEE. The CDR3: CASKGENTEAFF. The CDR3 nucleotides are TGTGCCAGCAAGGGGGAGAACACTGAAGCTTTCTTT.

The chain is built from TRBV2 and TRBJ2-7; 8 bases are a match to TRBD2. Germline V gives CDR1 SNHLY, CDR2 FYNNEI. The CDR3 spans 13 residues. V was clipped by 10 bases and J by 2 bases; unmatched bases: 7. CDR3 amino acids: CATGGAVAYEQYF. In DNA form, the CDR3 reads TGTGCCACGGGGGGGGCTGTTGCCTACGAGCAGTACTTC. Complete variable domain (other parts from reference TRBV2 and TRBJ2-7): EPEVTQTPSHQVTQMGQEVILRCVPISNHLYFYWYRQILGQKVEFLVSFYNNEISEKSEIFDDQFSVERPDGSNFTLKIRSTKLEDSAMYFCATGGAVAYEQYFGPGTRLTVT.

This chain uses TRBV6-5 with TRBJ1-1; no reliable D call. The V gene's germline CDR1 is MNHEY and CDR2 SVGAGI. The CDR3 sequence is 16 residues long. The ends were cut back, 0 bases at V and 0 bases at J, with 11 bases in the middle. The CDR3 loop is CASSYSEGVMNTEAFF. The CDR3 nucleotides read TGTGCCAGCAGTTACTCGGAAGGAGTAATGAACACTGAAGCTTTCTTT.

This clone came up a few times. DNA of the CDR3: TGCGCCAGCAGCCAAAGTGGACAGCTCTATGGCTACACCTTC. Translation: CASSQSGQLYGYTF. The chain links TRBV4-1 to TRBJ1-2, with D possibly TRBD1 on 6 matching bases. Germline CDR1 is MGHRA and CDR2 is YSYEKL. This CDR3 is 14 amino acids long. Trimming took 2 bases from V and 4 from J, leaving 11 bases between them.